This T cell receptor (beta chain) was sequenced during a study of control samples from healthy donors and cancer patients. Only one count was recorded for this clone. Clones were read by immunoSEQ multiplex PCR, and TCRdb kept only the in-frame ones, dropping some. Of some 120,000 clones listed, about 95% are singletons. Trimming left V 2 bases short and J 4 bases short, with 14 bases between. Germline V gene data show CDR1 as SGHTA and CDR2 as FQGNSA. The length of the CDR3 is 15 residues. What was sequenced was blood. This chain uses TRBV7-2 with TRBJ1-1; D might be TRBD1 (6 bases). This TCR was sampled from a man younger than 45 in good health. The CDR3 loop reads CASSLKGAGVTEAFF. CDR3 DNA sequence: TGTGCCAGCAGCTTAAAAGGGGCAGGGGTCACTGAAGCTTTCTTT.